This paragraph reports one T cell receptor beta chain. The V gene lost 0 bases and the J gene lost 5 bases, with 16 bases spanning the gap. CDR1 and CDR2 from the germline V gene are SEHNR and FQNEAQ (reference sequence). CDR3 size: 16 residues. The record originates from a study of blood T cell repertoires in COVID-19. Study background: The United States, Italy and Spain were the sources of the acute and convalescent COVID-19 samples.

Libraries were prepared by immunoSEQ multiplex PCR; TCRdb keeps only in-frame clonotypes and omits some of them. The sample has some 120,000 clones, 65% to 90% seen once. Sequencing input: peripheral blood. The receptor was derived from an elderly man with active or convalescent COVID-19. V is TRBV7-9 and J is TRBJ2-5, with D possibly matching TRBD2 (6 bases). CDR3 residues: CASSLAGGGVPETQYF. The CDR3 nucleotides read TGTGCCAGCAGCTTAGCCGGGGGTGGGGTTCCGGAGACCCAGTACTTC.